This T cell receptor beta chain was captured in a study of spatial heterogeneity in lung cancer. Ten or more counts support this clonotype. At one end, the junction sequence differs from germline, possibly due to a read error. This beta chain is an unintended read in a library built for alpha chains; its size means little. The V gene's germline CDR1 is LNHNV and CDR2 YYDKDF (reference sequence). This CDR3 is built from 12 residues. Time point denoted: sample taken at primary tumor resection. No cell sorting; template was whole RNA from tumor, lung tissue or PBMC. TCRdb reprocessed the 5' RACE reads with MiXCR, giving one entry per CDR3 protein. The data contain 12,000 or so distinct CDR3 sequences, about 6.2% of them singletons.

This sequence was found in a male donor with early-stage non-small cell lung cancer. This material consisted of normal lung tissue next to the tumor, taken at surgery. This rearrangement joins TRBV15 to TRBJ2-1; D gene uncertain. CDR3: CATSIGYNEQSF. The CDR3 nucleotides are TGTGCCACCAGCATTGGGTACAATGAGCAGTCCTTC.